This T cell receptor (beta chain) is from a study of T cell responses to AZD1222 COVID-19 vaccine. Overall study results and limits: Samples come after the peak T cell response, not at day 14.

The data were produced by immunoSEQ multiplex PCR, yet TCRdb's version contains in-frame clones alone and is incomplete. The repertoire includes about 66,000 clones, around nine tenths of them detected once, and 6.3% sits in the top ten. Comment on this clone: The antigen is unknown.

Trimming at V came to 6 bases and at J to 9 bases, leaving 6 bases not matched to a gene. The CDR3 totals 13 residues. Germline V gene lookup returns CDR1 MNHEY and CDR2 SVGAGI. The chain links TRBV6-5 to TRBJ2-4; 9 bases agree with TRBD1. The starting material was peripheral blood, obtained 28 days after the second dose of the MenACWY control vaccine. The TCR originated in an adult who received the MenACWY meningococcal vaccine as a control. The CDR3 spells CASRDTGGFIQYF. Written as DNA, the CDR3 is TGTGCCAGCAGAGATACAGGGGGCTTCATTCAGTACTTC.